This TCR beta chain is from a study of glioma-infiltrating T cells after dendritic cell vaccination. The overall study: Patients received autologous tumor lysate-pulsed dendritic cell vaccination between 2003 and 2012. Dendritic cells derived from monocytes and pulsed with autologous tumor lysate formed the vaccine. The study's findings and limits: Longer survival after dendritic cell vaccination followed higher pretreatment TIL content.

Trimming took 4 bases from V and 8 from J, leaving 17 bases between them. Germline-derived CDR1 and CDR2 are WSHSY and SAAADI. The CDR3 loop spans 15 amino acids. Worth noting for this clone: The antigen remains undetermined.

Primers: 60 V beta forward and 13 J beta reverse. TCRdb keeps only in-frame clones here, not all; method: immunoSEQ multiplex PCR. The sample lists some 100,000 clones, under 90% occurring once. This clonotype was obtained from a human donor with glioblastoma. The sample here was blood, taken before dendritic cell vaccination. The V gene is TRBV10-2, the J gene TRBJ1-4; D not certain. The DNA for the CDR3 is TGCGCCAGCAGTGTTTCAGAGATTCGAGGGGAAAAACTGTTTTTT. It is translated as CASSVSEIRGEKLFF.